This TCR beta chain was captured by sequencing in a study of CD8 T cells in ankylosing spondylitis (dated 2017 in TCRdb). Regarding the research as a whole: The study profiled T cell receptor beta repertoires in healthy donors and ankylosing spondylitis patients to find disease-linked TCR variants. In total, the full study cohort was made up of 108 healthy donors and 25 to 30 ankylosing spondylitis patients. Peripheral blood samples were taken, and synovial fluid was additionally collected from ankylosing spondylitis patients.

This sample was sequenced with an Illumina HiSeq 2500. Quantitative 5'-RACE with molecular barcodes was the method used to prepare the TCR beta libraries. As for the original processing: A new computational method based on a probabilistic model of VDJ rearrangement was used to identify disease-linked TCR variants. TCRdb redid the processing of the public reads, applying fastp at Q25 and MiXCR, and retained in-frame beta chains. Each record represents a unique CDR3 protein, reported with the most common genes and DNA among its rows. These V and J calls are TCRdb output, not the study's own analysis. For this sample there are hundreds of thousands of distinct CDR3 sequences; approximately 10% appear just once. More than 0.5% of the sample is held by the ten biggest clonotypes. From its cysteine to its phenylalanine, the CDR3 spans 13 amino acids. Only the CDR3 DNA stays, 39 bases, in frame from base 1. The junction carries 10 bases between V and J, which are trimmed by 5 bases and 2 bases respectively.

This clonotype was seen a handful of times. What this receptor recognizes is not known. No much larger clone exists at a distance of one base, and base qualities are not known. Points the paper makes about the study in general: Some motif variants were previously reported in synovial fluid and blood of reactive arthritis patients, suggesting common disease-initiation mechanisms. Significant enrichment of the disease-linked clones was reported in matched synovial fluid samples from ankylosing spondylitis patients. Blood from ankylosing spondylitis patients appeared to be characterized by a TCR beta motif composed of several highly homologous amino acid variants. The disease-linked clones had a CD8+ phenotype and were found at relatively low frequencies in peripheral blood.

Sequencing used blood, either unsorted or a sorted T cell fraction (not recorded which). The chain is encoded by TRBV12-3 or TRBV12-4 joined to TRBJ2-7, with the D gene too uncertain to name. This clonotype was obtained from a male donor with ankylosing spondylitis. The encoded CDR3 is CASSPAVTYEQYF. The DNA sequence is TGTGCCAGCAGTCCAGCCGTTACCTACGAGCAGTACTTC.